These 4 T cell receptor beta chains share one sample of origin, sequenced in a study of naive and memory T cell subsets. Two oligonucleotides, mixed equimolar, formed the beta constant-region primer covering TRBC1 and TRBC2. One entry per CDR3 protein results from TCRdb running MiXCR on the UMI-ligation and nested PCR reads. The data hold 130,000 to 150,000 distinct CDR3 sequences, with about a sixth observed a single time. The sample taken for sequencing was naive CD4+ T cells from blood. Source of these receptors: a human donor in good health.

This clonotype came up many times. V and J are TRBV7-2 and TRBJ2-7; no reliable D call. The CDR3 has 14 residues. Germline CDR1 reads SGHTA; CDR2 reads FQGNSA. The V and J ends lost 1 base and 2 bases respectively, with 9 bases between them. The CDR3 loop reads CASSLGAGPYEQYF. The CDR3 DNA reads TGTGCCAGCAGCTTAGGGGCTGGCCCCTACGAGCAGTACTTC. The entire variable domain, with the rest obtained from reference TRBV7-2 and TRBJ2-7, is as follows: GAGVSQSPSNKVTEKGKDVELRCDPISGHTALYWYRQSLGQGLEFLIYFQGNSAPDKSGLPSDRFSAERTGGSVSTLTIQRTQQEDSAVYLCASSLGAGPYEQYFGPGTRLTVT.

This clonotype appeared many times. The chain links TRBV6-2 or TRBV6-3 to TRBJ2-5; 12 positions match TRBD2. This CDR3 comprises 14 residues. Germline lookup yields CDR1 MNHEY and CDR2 SVGEGT. V dropped 6 bases and J dropped 1; count of bases not matched to a gene: 0. The CDR3 protein is CASRLAGGQETQYF. The CDR3 DNA follows: TGTGCCAGCAGACTAGCGGGAGGCCAAGAGACCCAGTACTTC.

This clonotype was seen ten or more times. The V and J genes are TRBV10-3 and TRBJ2-5; 10 nucleotides match TRBD2. The CDR3 totals 16 residues. Germline assignment: CDR1 ENHRY and CDR2 SYGVKD. The junction had 10 bases not matched to a gene; V was cut back by 4 bases and J by 5 bases. The CDR3 region is CAISAASGSREETQYF. CDR3 bases: TGTGCCATCAGTGCGGCTAGCGGGAGTAGAGAGGAGACCCAGTACTTC.

This clonotype has a handful of counts. This chain links TRBV29-1 with TRBJ1-2; 8 bases line up with TRBD1. Germline CDR1 reads SQVTM; CDR2 reads ANQGSEA. V lost 1 base and J lost 0; bases outside the gene matches: 10. CDR3 length: 17 residues. Written as DNA, the CDR3 is TGCAGCGTTGAAGGGACAGGGCCCCTCCGGCCTAACTATGGCTACACCTTC. Translating gives CSVEGTGPLRPNYGYTF. The variable domain in full, with the rest retrieved from reference TRBV29-1 and TRBJ1-2, is SAVISQKPSRDICQRGTSLTIQCQVDSQVTMMFWYRQQPGQSLTLIATANQGSEATYESGFVIDKFPISRPNLTFSTLTVSNMSPEDSSIYLCSVEGTGPLRPNYGYTFGSGTRLTVV.